The rows below give T cell receptor beta chains drawn from one sample of a study of identical twins. TCRdb reprocessed the 5' RACE reads via MiXCR and lists one record per CDR3 protein. Among approximately 210,000 distinct CDR3 sequences, over 8% were seen once, and the ten largest hold approximately 5.1%. Material: memory (CD45RO+) T cells sorted from blood. All receptors derive from a woman between 18 and 30 years old in good health. The CDR3 runs from the conserved cysteine through the conserved F or W. The D gene is left open where the match is weak. Only some rows state a clone size, as once, few, many or a class for expanded clones.

-	-	TRBV7-3	TRBJ2-5	13	CASSAAGKETQYF	TGTGCCAGCAGCGCCGCAGGGAAAGAGACCCAGTACTTC
many	-	TRBV5-1	TRBJ1-2	13	CASSSDGIYGYTF	TGCGCCAGCAGCTCTGACGGCATCTATGGCTACACCTTC
few	TRBD2	TRBV6-5	TRBJ2-5	15	CASRYSGRGAETQYF	TGTGCCAGCAGGTATAGCGGGAGAGGTGCAGAGACCCAGTACTTC
-	-	TRBV30	TRBJ2-3	12	CAWTRVTDTQYF	TGTGCCTGGACCCGGGTAACGGATACGCAGTATTTT
-	TRBD1	TRBV20-1	TRBJ2-2	15	CSARGQGVGTGELFF	TGCAGTGCTAGAGGACAGGGGGTTGGAACCGGGGAGCTGTTTTTT
-	-	TRBV6-2/TRBV6-3	TRBJ2-1	15	CASSIRSGRLNEQFF	TGTGCCAGCAGCATCCGGAGCGGGCGTCTCAATGAGCAGTTCTTC
few	-	TRBV20-1	TRBJ2-1	13	CSARWAGNNEQFF	TGCAGTGCTAGGTGGGCCGGGAACAATGAGCAGTTCTTC
many	-	TRBV24-1	TRBJ1-1	11	CATSDGVGAFF	TGTGCCACCAGCGATGGGGTAGGAGCTTTCTTT
few	-	TRBV20-1	TRBJ2-5	13	CSATATVGETQYF	TGCAGTGCTACCGCGACGGTGGGGGAGACCCAGTACTTC
few	-	TRBV10-1	TRBJ2-3	14	CASSDWDTTDTQYF	TGCGCCAGCAGTGACTGGGACACCACAGATACGCAGTATTTT
few	-	TRBV7-6	TRBJ2-2	15	CASSLTTGLAGELFF	TGTGCCAGCAGCTTAACCACAGGGTTGGCCGGGGAGCTGTTTTTT
-	-	TRBV7-9	TRBJ2-1	15	CASSLEQSSYNEQFF	TGTGCCAGCAGCTTGGAGCAAAGCTCCTACAATGAGCAGTTCTTC
-	-	TRBV11-1	TRBJ2-3	16	CASRPLVLAGTDTQYF	TGTGCCAGCAGACCCTTGGTCTTAGCGGGCACAGATACGCAGTATTTT
many	TRBD1	TRBV11-3	TRBJ2-7	14	CASSLRTGTYEQYF	TGTGCCAGCAGCTTAAGGACAGGGACGTACGAGCAGTACTTC
-	TRBD2	TRBV10-3	TRBJ2-4	14	CAISVRGDEGIQYF	TGTGCCATCAGTGTTCGGGGGGATGAGGGCATTCAGTACTTC
-	-	TRBV5-1	TRBJ2-1	14	CASSHGSSYNEQFF	TGCGCCAGCAGCCACGGCTCCTCCTACAATGAGCAGTTCTTC
many	-	TRBV10-3	TRBJ2-3	14	CAISETSRADTQYF	TGTGCCATCAGTGAGACTAGCCGGGCAGATACGCAGTATTTT
many	-	TRBV9	TRBJ2-3	16	CASSVEGGISTDTQYF	TGTGCCAGCAGCGTAGAAGGTGGGATTAGCACAGATACGCAGTATTTT
-	TRBD2	TRBV5-1	TRBJ2-6	17	CASSLAGTTSGANVLTF	TGCGCCAGCAGCTTGGCGGGGACTACCTCTGGGGCCAACGTCCTGACTTTC
few	-	TRBV20-1	TRBJ2-5	13	CSEGSLADRTQYF	TGCAGTGAGGGCTCCTTGGCAGACCGGACCCAGTACTTC
-	TRBD1	TRBV7-8	TRBJ1-2	14	CASSKRDSPYGYTF	TGTGCCAGCAGCAAAAGGGACAGTCCTTATGGCTACACCTTC
many	TRBD1	TRBV24-1	TRBJ2-3	13	CATRGTGEDTQYF	TGTGCCACCAGGGGGACAGGGGAAGATACGCAGTATTTT
many	-	TRBV12-3/TRBV12-4	TRBJ2-5	12	CASSYIQETQYF	TGTGCCAGCAGTTATATACAAGAGACCCAGTACTTC
-	-	TRBV7-9	TRBJ1-1	14	CASSLGEGHTEAFF	TGTGCCAGCAGCTTAGGCGAGGGCCACACTGAAGCTTTCTTT
many	-	TRBV6-5	TRBJ2-1	14	CASSYSGTYNEQFF	TGTGCCAGCAGTTACTCGGGAACCTACAATGAGCAGTTCTTC
few	-	TRBV7-6	TRBJ2-1	13	CASSQPGQNEQFF	TGTGCCAGCAGCCAACCTGGACAGAATGAGCAGTTCTTC
-	TRBD1	TRBV6-5	TRBJ1-1	11	CATQGGPAAFF	TGTGCCACCCAGGGGGGGCCGGCGGCTTTCTTT
few	TRBD2	TRBV5-1	TRBJ2-1	15	CASSREEGTYNEQFF	TGCGCCAGCAGCCGGGAGGAGGGGACCTACAATGAGCAGTTCTTC
many	TRBD1	TRBV5-6	TRBJ1-4	13	CASRGQLNEKLFF	TGTGCCAGCAGGGGACAGCTTAATGAAAAACTGTTTTTT
many	-	TRBV9	TRBJ2-5	16	CASSVRPSTGKETQYF	TGTGCCAGCAGCGTCAGGCCCTCGACCGGTAAAGAGACCCAGTACTTC
few	-	TRBV19	TRBJ1-5	16	CASSIEHHYSNQPQHF	TGTGCCAGTAGTATAGAGCACCATTATAGCAATCAGCCCCAGCATTTT